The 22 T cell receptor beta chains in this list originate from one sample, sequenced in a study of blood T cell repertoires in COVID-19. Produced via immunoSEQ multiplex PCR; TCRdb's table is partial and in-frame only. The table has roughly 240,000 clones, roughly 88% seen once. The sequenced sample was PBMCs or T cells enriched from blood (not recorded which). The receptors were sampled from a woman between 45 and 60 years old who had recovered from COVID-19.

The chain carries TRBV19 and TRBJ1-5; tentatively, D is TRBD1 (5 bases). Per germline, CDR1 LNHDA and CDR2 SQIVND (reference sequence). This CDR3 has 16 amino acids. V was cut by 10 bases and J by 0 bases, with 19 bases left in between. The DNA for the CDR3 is TGTGCCACACTCCCCAGGGCAGGGAATAGCAATCAGCCCCAGCATTTT. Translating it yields CATLPRAGNSNQPQHF.

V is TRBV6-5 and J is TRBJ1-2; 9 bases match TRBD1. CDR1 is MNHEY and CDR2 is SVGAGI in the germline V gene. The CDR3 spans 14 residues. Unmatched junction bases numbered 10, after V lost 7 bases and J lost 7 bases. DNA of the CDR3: TGTGCCAGCAATAACCGGGACAGGGTCGGTGGCTACACCTTC. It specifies CASNNRDRVGGYTF.

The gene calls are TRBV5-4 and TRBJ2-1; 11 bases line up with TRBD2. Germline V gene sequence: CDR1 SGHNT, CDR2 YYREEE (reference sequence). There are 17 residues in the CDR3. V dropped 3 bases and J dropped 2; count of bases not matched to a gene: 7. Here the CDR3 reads CASSSKTSGAPYNEQFF. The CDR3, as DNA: TGTGCCAGCAGCTCGAAGACTAGCGGGGCCCCCTACAATGAGCAGTTCTTC.

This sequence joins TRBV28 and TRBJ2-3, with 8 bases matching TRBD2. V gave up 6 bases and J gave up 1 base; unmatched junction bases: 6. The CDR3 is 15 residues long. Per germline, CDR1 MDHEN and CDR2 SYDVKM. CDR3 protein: CASSPPTSGTDTQYF. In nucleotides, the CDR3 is TGTGCCAGCAGCCCCCCGACTAGCGGCACAGATACGCAGTATTTT. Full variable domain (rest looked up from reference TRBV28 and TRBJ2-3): DVKVTQSSRYLVKRTGEKVFLECVQDMDHENMFWYRQDPGLGLRLIYFSYDVKMKEKGDIPEGYSVSREKKERFSLILESASTNQTSMYLCASSPPTSGTDTQYFGPGTRLTVL.

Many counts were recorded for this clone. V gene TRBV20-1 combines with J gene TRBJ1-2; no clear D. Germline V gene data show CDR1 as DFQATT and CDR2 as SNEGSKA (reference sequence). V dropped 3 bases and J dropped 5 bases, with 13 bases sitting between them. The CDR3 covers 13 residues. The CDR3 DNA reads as TGCAGTGCTAGTAAGCAGGAACGTTATGGCTACACCTTC. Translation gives CSASKQERYGYTF.

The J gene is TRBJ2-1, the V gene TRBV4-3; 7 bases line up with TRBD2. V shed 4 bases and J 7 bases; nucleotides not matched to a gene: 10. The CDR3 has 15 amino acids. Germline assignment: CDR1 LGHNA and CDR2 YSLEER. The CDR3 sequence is CASSPELAFVNEQFF. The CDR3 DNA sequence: TGCGCCAGCAGCCCCGAACTAGCGTTTGTGAATGAGCAGTTCTTC.

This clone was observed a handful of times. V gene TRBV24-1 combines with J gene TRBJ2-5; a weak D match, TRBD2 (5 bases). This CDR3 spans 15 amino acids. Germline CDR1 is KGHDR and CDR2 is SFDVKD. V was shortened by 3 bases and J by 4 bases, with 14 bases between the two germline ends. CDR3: CATSDLTGMGETQYF. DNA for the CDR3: TGTGCCACCAGTGATCTTACCGGGATGGGAGAGACCCAGTACTTC.

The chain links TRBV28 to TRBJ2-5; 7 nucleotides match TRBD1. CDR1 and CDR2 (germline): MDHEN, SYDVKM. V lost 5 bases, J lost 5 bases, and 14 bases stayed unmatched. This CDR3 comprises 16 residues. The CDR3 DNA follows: TGTGCCAGCAGTCGACCCACAGGGGATTTAGGCGAGACCCAGTACTTC. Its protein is CASSRPTGDLGETQYF.

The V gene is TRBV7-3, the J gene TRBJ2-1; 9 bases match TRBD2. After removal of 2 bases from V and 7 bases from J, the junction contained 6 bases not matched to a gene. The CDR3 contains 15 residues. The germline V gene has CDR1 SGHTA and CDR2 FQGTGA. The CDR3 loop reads CASSLVAGVGNEQFF. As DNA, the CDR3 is TGTGCCAGCAGCTTAGTAGCGGGAGTGGGTAATGAGCAGTTCTTC.

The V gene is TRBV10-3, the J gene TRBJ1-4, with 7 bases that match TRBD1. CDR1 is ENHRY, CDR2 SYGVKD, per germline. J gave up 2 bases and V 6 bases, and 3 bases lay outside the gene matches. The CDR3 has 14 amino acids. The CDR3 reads CAISPGQTNEKLFF. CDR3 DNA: TGTGCCATCAGCCCGGGACAGACTAATGAAAAACTGTTTTTT.

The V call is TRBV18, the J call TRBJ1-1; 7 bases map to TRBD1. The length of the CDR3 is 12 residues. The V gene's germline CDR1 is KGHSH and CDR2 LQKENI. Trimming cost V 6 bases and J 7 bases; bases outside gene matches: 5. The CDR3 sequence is CASSRQGYEAFF. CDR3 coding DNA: TGTGCCAGCTCTCGACAGGGTTATGAAGCTTTCTTT.

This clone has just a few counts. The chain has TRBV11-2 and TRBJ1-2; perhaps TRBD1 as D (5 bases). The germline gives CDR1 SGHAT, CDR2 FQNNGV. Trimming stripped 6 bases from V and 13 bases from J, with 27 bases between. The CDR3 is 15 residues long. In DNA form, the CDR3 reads TGTGCCAGCAGTCCTCGGTTGGGGACTTCTAAATCTATCACCTTC. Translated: CASSPRLGTSKSITF.

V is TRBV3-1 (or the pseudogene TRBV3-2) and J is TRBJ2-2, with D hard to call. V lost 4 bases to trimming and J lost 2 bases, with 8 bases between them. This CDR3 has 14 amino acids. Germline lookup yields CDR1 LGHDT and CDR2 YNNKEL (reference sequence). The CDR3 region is CASSPRLNTGELFF. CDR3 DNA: TGTGCCAGCAGCCCCCGTTTAAACACCGGGGAGCTGTTTTTT.

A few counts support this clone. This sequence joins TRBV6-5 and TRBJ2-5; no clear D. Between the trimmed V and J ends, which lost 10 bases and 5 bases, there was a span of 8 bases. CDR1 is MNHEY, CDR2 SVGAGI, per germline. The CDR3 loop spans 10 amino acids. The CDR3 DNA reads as TGTGCCATCACGCGGGAGACCCAGTACTTC. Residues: CAITRETQYF.

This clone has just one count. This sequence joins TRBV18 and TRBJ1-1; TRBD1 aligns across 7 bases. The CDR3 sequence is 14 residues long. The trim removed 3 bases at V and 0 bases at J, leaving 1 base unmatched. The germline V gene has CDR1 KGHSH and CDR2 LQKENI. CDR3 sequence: CASSPTGLNTEAFF. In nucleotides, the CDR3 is TGTGCCAGCTCACCGACAGGGCTGAACACTGAAGCTTTCTTT.

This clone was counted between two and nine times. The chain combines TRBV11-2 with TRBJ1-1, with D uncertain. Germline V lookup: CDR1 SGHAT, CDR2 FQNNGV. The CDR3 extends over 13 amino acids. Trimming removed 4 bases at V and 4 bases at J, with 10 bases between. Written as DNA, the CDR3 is TGTGCCAGCAGCTCGCCTTGGAGCACTGAAGCTTTCTTT. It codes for CASSSPWSTEAFF.

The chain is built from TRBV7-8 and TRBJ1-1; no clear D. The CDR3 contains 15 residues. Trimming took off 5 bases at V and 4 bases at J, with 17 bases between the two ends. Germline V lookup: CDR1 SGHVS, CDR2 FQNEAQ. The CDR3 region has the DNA TGTGCCAGCAGCCCCAGGTTGACGGGGTTCACTGAAGCTTTCTTT. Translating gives CASSPRLTGFTEAFF.

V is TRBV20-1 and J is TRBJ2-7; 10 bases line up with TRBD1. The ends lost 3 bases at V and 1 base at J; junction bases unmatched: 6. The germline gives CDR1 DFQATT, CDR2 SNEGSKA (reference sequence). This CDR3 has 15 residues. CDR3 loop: CSASVGQGVSYEQYF. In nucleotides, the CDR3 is TGCAGTGCTAGTGTTGGACAGGGGGTTTCCTACGAGCAGTACTTC.

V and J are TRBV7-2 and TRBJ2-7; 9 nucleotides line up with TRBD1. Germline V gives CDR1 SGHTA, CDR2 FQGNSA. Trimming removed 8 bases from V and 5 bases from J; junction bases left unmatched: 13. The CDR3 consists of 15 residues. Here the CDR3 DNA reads TGTGCCAGCGGAACTACAGGGGGCTTCCTAAACGAGCAGTACTTC. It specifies CASGTTGGFLNEQYF. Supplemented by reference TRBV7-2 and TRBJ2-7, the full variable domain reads GAGVSQSPSNKVTEKGKDVELRCDPISGHTALYWYRQSLGQGLEFLIYFQGNSAPDKSGLPSDRFSAERTGGSVSTLTIQRTQQEDSAVYLCASGTTGGFLNEQYFGPGTRLTVT.

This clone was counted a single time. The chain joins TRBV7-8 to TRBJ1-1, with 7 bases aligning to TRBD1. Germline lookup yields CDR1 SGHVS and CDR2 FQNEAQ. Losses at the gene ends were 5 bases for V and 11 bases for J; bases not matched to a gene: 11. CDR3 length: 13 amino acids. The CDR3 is CASSRAEGADAFF. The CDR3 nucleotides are TGTGCCAGCAGCCGCGCTGAGGGGGCAGATGCTTTCTTT.

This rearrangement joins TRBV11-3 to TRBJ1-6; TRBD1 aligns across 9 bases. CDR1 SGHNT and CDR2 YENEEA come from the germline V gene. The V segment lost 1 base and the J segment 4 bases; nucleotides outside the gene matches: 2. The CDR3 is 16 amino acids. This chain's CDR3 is CASSLAQGAYNSPLHF. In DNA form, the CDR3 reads TGTGCCAGCAGCTTAGCACAGGGGGCTTATAATTCACCCCTCCACTTT.

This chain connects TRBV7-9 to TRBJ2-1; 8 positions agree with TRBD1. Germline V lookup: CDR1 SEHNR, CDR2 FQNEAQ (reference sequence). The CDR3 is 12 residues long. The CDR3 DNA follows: TGTACCGGAGGCAGGGGGCTGGATGAGCAGTTCTTC. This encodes CTGGRGLDEQFF.